The entry below describes one TCR beta chain. This entry belongs to a study of blood T cell repertoires in COVID-19. Clones were sequenced by immunoSEQ multiplex PCR, and TCRdb holds only the in-frame ones, with some missing. The sample consists of 30,000 to 40,000 clones, roughly 87% of them appearing once. This CDR3 has 16 amino acids. Trimming left V 2 bases short and J 2 bases short, with 12 bases between. Germline CDR1 reads MNHEY; CDR2 reads SVGEGT. The chain links TRBV6-2 or TRBV6-3 to TRBJ2-2; tentative D call: TRBD2 (6 bases). Sequencing used peripheral blood. The sequence was collected from a man aged 45 to 65 with active or convalescent COVID-19. The CDR3 region is CASSYGREINTGELFF. CDR3 nucleotides: TGTGCCAGCAGTTACGGGCGGGAAATAAACACCGGGGAGCTGTTTTTT.